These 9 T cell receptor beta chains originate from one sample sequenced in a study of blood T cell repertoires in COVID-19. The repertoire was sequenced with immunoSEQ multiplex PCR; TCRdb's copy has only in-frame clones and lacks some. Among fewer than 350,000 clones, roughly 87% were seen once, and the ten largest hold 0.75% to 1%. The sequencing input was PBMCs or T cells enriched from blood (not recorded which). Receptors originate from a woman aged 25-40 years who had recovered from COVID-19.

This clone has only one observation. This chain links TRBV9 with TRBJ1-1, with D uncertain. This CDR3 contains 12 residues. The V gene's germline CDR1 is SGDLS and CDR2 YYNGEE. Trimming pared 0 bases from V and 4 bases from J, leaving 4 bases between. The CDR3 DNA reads TGTGCCAGCAGCGTAGGGCTCACTGAAGCTTTCTTT. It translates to CASSVGLTEAFF.

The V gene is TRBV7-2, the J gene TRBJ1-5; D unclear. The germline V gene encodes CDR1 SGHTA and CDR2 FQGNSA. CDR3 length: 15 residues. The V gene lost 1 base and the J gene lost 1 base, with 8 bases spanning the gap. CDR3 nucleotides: TGTGCCAGCAGCTTAGACCGGGGAAGCAATCAGCCCCAGCATTTT. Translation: CASSLDRGSNQPQHF. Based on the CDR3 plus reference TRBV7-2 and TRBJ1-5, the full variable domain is GAGVSQSPSNKVTEKGKDVELRCDPISGHTALYWYRQSLGQGLEFLIYFQGNSAPDKSGLPSDRFSAERTGGSVSTLTIQRTQQEDSAVYLCASSLDRGSNQPQHFGDGTRLSIL.

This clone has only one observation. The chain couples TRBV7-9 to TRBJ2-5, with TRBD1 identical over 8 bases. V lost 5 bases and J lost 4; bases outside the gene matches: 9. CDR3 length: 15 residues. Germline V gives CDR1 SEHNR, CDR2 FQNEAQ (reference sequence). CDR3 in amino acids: CASSHPDRGRETQYF. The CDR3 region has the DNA TGTGCCAGCAGCCACCCCGACAGGGGCCGAGAGACCCAGTACTTC.

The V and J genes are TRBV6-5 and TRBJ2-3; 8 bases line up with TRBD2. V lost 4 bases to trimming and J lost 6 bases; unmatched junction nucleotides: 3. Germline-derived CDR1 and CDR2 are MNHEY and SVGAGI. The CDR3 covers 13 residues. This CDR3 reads CASSFTGGDTQYF. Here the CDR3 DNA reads TGTGCCAGCAGTTTTACGGGGGGGGATACGCAGTATTTT.

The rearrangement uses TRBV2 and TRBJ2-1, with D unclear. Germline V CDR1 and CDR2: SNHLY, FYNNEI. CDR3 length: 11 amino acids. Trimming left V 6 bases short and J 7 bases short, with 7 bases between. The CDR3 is CASSLVNEQFF. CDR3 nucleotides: TGTGCCAGCAGCCTCGTGAATGAGCAGTTCTTC.

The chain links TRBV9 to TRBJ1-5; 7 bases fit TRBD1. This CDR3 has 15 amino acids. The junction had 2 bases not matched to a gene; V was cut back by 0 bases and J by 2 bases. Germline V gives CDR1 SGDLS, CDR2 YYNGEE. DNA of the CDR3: TGTGCCAGCAGCGTAGGGGACAGTCGCAATCAGCCCCAGCATTTT. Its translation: CASSVGDSRNQPQHF.

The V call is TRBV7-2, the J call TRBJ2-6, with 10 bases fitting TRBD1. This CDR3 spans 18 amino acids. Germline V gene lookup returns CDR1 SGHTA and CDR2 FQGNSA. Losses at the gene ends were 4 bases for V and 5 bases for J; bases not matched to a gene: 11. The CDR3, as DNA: TGTGCCAGCAGCTCAGCCGGGACAGGGGTTATGAGGGCCAACGTCCTGACTTTC. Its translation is CASSSAGTGVMRANVLTF. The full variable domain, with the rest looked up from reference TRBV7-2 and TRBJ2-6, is GAGVSQSPSNKVTEKGKDVELRCDPISGHTALYWYRQSLGQGLEFLIYFQGNSAPDKSGLPSDRFSAERTGGSVSTLTIQRTQQEDSAVYLCASSSAGTGVMRANVLTFGAGSRLTVL.

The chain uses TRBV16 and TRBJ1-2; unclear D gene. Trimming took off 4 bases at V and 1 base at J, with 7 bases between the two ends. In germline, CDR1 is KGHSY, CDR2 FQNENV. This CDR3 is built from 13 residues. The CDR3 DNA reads TGTGCCAGCAGCCTGCGGGGTAACTATGGCTACACCTTC. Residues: CASSLRGNYGYTF.

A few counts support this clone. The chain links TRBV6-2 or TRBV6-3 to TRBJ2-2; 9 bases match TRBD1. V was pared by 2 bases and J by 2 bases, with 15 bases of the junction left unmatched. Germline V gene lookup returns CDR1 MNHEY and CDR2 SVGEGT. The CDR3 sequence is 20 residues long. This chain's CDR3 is CASSYLWERPGQGNTGELFF. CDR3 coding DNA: TGTGCCAGCAGTTACCTTTGGGAACGACCGGGACAGGGAAACACCGGGGAGCTGTTTTTT.